A selection of T cell receptor beta chains follows, all from one sample in a study of cytomegalovirus exposure and HLA in healthy donors. Repertoires were generated with immunoSEQ multiplex PCR, while TCRdb's copy carries only in-frame clones and drops some. The table records roughly 110,000 clones, 70% to 85% of them present only once. Sequencing was done on a sample of PBMCs. The receptors were gathered from a woman aged 40-49 years in good health and CMV-seropositive. Each CDR3 is given with its conserved first and last residue. The order of the fields is CDR3 protein, V gene, clone size, CDR3 length, J gene. Size is omitted from some rows. Given values are once, few, many or a class for expanded clones.

CDR3: CASNTGGQGRTQYF
V: TRBV6-1
size: few
length: 14
J: TRBJ2-5

CDR3: CASSFLAGSRNEQFF
V: TRBV7-9
size: NA
length: 15
J: TRBJ2-1

CDR3: CASSSPGTGEGPYNEQFF
V: TRBV11-1
size: NA
length: 18
J: TRBJ2-1

CDR3: CASSLPLLAGEQFF
V: TRBV18
size: NA
length: 14
J: TRBJ2-1

CDR3: CSATPTSGRSYNEQFF
V: TRBV29-1
size: once
length: 16
J: TRBJ2-1

CDR3: CASRGGIGSYNEQFF
V: TRBV13
size: NA
length: 15
J: TRBJ2-1

CDR3: CATSRETGDTEAFF
V: TRBV15
size: NA
length: 14
J: TRBJ1-1

CDR3: CASSSNQIEQFF
V: TRBV7-2
size: NA
length: 12
J: TRBJ2-1

CDR3: CASRTGQSNYGYTF
V: TRBV28
size: NA
length: 14
J: TRBJ1-2

CDR3: CASSFGGASTDTQYF
V: TRBV4-2
size: NA
length: 15
J: TRBJ2-3

CDR3: CASRGLAGENEQFF
V: TRBV2
size: NA
length: 14
J: TRBJ2-1

CDR3: CAITPETGGPIREQFF
V: TRBV10-3
size: NA
length: 16
J: TRBJ2-1

CDR3: CASSPNPGQGPIEQYF
V: TRBV7-8
size: NA
length: 16
J: TRBJ2-7

CDR3: CASSRSDSSSYNEQFF
V: TRBV5-8
size: NA
length: 16
J: TRBJ2-1

CDR3: CASSPPGLAENEQFF
V: TRBV7-9
size: NA
length: 15
J: TRBJ2-1

CDR3: CASSDRLRGLGTEAFF
V: TRBV6-1
size: NA
length: 16
J: TRBJ1-1

CDR3: CASSLGGGLTDTQYF
V: TRBV7-3
size: NA
length: 15
J: TRBJ2-3

CDR3: CASSQETDKETQYF
V: TRBV4-2
size: NA
length: 14
J: TRBJ2-5

CDR3: CASSTLTSGGETQYF
V: TRBV5-1
size: once
length: 15
J: TRBJ2-5

CDR3: CATQGALLGEQYF
V: TRBV6-5
size: NA
length: 13
J: TRBJ2-7

CDR3: CASSWVMGGYEQYF
V: TRBV5-1
size: NA
length: 14
J: TRBJ2-7

CDR3: CASSTGREETQYF
V: TRBV19
size: NA
length: 13
J: TRBJ2-5

CDR3: CASSSRHKTSGGENEQFF
V: TRBV7-3
size: NA
length: 18
J: TRBJ2-1

CDR3: CASSLALAGGPGEQFF
V: TRBV11-3
size: NA
length: 16
J: TRBJ2-1

CDR3: CASSEYLESSPLHF
V: TRBV25-1
size: NA
length: 14
J: TRBJ1-6

CDR3: CAWDSGQGVASPLHF
V: TRBV30
size: NA
length: 15
J: TRBJ1-6

CDR3: CASSHTSGGAGRNEQYF
V: TRBV4-1
size: NA
length: 17
J: TRBJ2-7

CDR3: CASSLAASGGGFYEQYF
V: TRBV7-6
size: NA
length: 17
J: TRBJ2-7

CDR3: CASSQPGQGLTLFF
V: TRBV5-1
size: NA
length: 14
J: TRBJ2-1

CDR3: CASSPRESTNEKLFF
V: TRBV13
size: NA
length: 15
J: TRBJ1-4

CDR3: CASSQIQGASYEQYF
V: TRBV4-1
size: NA
length: 15
J: TRBJ2-7

CDR3: CASSQQAGVEQFF
V: TRBV4-2
size: few
length: 13
J: TRBJ2-1

CDR3: CASRPQGSDNSPLHF
V: TRBV2
size: NA
length: 15
J: TRBJ1-6

CDR3: CASSLRDRPYEQYF
V: TRBV19
size: few
length: 14
J: TRBJ2-7

CDR3: CASGRQSDYGYTF
V: TRBV6-5
size: NA
length: 13
J: TRBJ1-2

CDR3: CASSPRGRETQYF
V: TRBV7-9
size: NA
length: 13
J: TRBJ2-5

CDR3: CASSLSGRGYEQYF
V: TRBV5-1
size: NA
length: 14
J: TRBJ2-7